The next 25 T cell receptor beta chains were all read from a single sample in a study of response to subunit inactivated influenza vaccine. TCRdb re-analysed the RT-PCR reads in MiXCR, keeping a single row per CDR3 protein. The sample has around 580,000 distinct CDR3 sequences, less than 15% seen once; the top ten hold approximately 10%. The input for sequencing was PBMCs from blood, taken 11 to 12 days after vaccination. These receptors were collected from a man over 45 who received an inactivated influenza vaccine.

J is TRBJ2-3 and V is TRBV5-1, with TRBD1 matching 12 bases. CDR3 size: 16 residues. The germline gives CDR1 SGHRS, CDR2 YFSETQ. V shed 4 bases, J shed 4 bases, and the junction held 7 bases outside the gene matches. The CDR3 reads CASSRGTGGFADTQYF. CDR3 bases: TGCGCCAGCAGCCGAGGGACAGGGGGCTTTGCAGATACGCAGTATTTT.

The chain couples TRBV20-1 to TRBJ2-5; 7 nucleotides match TRBD2. There are 14 residues in the CDR3. V lost 5 bases to trimming and J lost 2 bases; unmatched junction nucleotides: 8. From germline, CDR1 is DFQATT and CDR2 SNEGSKA (reference sequence). CDR3 DNA: TGCAGTGCTGGACGAGCGGGAACACAAGAGACCCAGTACTTC. It specifies CSAGRAGTQETQYF.

This clonotype was seen at least ten times. The chain recombines TRBV12-3 or TRBV12-4 with TRBJ2-6, with D perhaps given as TRBD1 or TRBD2 (5 bases each). V was pared by 5 bases and J by 0 bases, with 17 bases between. The CDR3 is made up of 18 amino acids. CDR3 amino acids: CASSPGTVYNSGANVLTF. Here the CDR3 DNA reads TGTGCCAGCAGTCCCGGGACGGTTTATAACTCTGGGGCCAACGTCCTGACTTTC.

This clonotype has only a few counts. The chain uses TRBV5-1 and TRBJ1-4; tentative D call: TRBD1 (5 bases). Germline-derived CDR1 and CDR2 are SGHRS and YFSETQ. The CDR3 runs to 14 residues. V was trimmed by 5 bases and J by 0 bases, leaving 8 bases between them. Here the CDR3 reads CASRQGATNEKLFF. DNA for the CDR3: TGCGCCAGCAGGCAGGGAGCAACTAATGAAAAACTGTTTTTT.

A single count supports this clonotype. Compared with germline, one end of the junction differs, possibly owing to a read error. V is TRBV7-8 and J is TRBJ2-5; TRBD1 matches at 7 bases. CDR1 and CDR2 from the germline V gene are SGHVS and FQNEAQ. The CDR3 runs to 13 residues. This CDR3 reads CASSVDREETLYF. The CDR3 region has the DNA TGTGCCAGCAGCGTCGACAGGGAAGAGACCCTGTACTTC.

The genes are TRBV30 and TRBJ2-5; D is ambiguous. Germline CDR1 GTSNPN, CDR2 SVGIG (reference sequence). The CDR3 is made up of 14 amino acids. V was clipped by 0 bases and J by 2 bases, with 10 bases between them. The CDR3 region has the DNA TGTGCCTGGAGTGTGCGGCGTCTACAAGAGACCCAGTACTTC. The encoded protein is CAWSVRRLQETQYF.

This clonotype was picked up a small number of times. The chain carries TRBV6-1 and TRBJ1-1; D possibly corresponds to TRBD1 (5 bases). This CDR3 region has 15 residues. With 6 bases removed from V and 1 base from J, the gap between germline ends came to 15 bases. The germline gives CDR1 MNHNS, CDR2 SASEGT. The CDR3 protein is CASSRRRGANTEAFF. CDR3 DNA: TGTGCCAGCAGCCGTCGGAGAGGGGCGAACACTGAAGCTTTCTTT.

The chain carries TRBV29-1 and TRBJ2-5; D gene unclear. The CDR3 extends over 13 amino acids. Looked up from germline, CDR1 is SQVTM and CDR2 is ANQGSEA. Trimming cost V 1 base and J 0 bases, with 6 bases left between them. CDR3 sequence reads: CSVEGQNQETQYF. Here the CDR3 DNA reads TGCAGCGTTGAAGGGCAGAACCAAGAGACCCAGTACTTC. Full variable domain (missing parts from reference TRBV29-1 and TRBJ2-5): SAVISQKPSRDICQRGTSLTIQCQVDSQVTMMFWYRQQPGQSLTLIATANQGSEATYESGFVIDKFPISRPNLTFSTLTVSNMSPEDSSIYLCSVEGQNQETQYFGPGTRLLVL.

In this sample, this clonotype turned up a few times. Here the CDR3 DNA reads TGTGCCAGCAGTTCGGTCCCGGGGAGGGAGACCCAGTACTTC. This translates into CASSSVPGRETQYF. The J gene is TRBJ2-5, the V gene TRBV12-3 or TRBV12-4, with D perhaps matching TRBD2 (6 bases). Trimming took 4 bases from V and 5 from J, leaving 14 bases between them. CDR3 length equals 14 residues.

In this sample, this clonotype turned up a few times. This chain connects TRBV10-3 to TRBJ2-7; D might be TRBD1 (6 bases). Trimming cost V 2 bases and J 3 bases, with 14 bases left between them. The V gene's germline CDR1 is ENHRY and CDR2 SYGVKD. The CDR3 is made up of 15 amino acids. The CDR3 is CAISENVVRGYEQYF. CDR3 DNA: TGTGCCATCAGTGAGAATGTAGTCAGGGGCTACGAGCAGTACTTC.

J is TRBJ1-1 and V is TRBV20-1; D gene ambiguous. The germline gives CDR1 DFQATT, CDR2 SNEGSKA (reference sequence). Trimming took off 4 bases at V and 3 bases at J, with 12 bases between the two ends. CDR3 length: 13 amino acids. The CDR3 loop reads CSATDPPDTEAFF. In DNA, the CDR3 is TGCAGTGCTACTGACCCGCCGGACACTGAAGCTTTCTTT.

This clonotype was recorded many times. The chain recombines TRBV10-3 with TRBJ2-1; D not resolved. Germline assignment: CDR1 ENHRY and CDR2 SYGVKD. Trimming removed 2 bases from V and 0 bases from J, with 8 bases in between. There are 15 residues in the CDR3. The chain's CDR3 is CAISENGPSYNEQFF. In DNA, the CDR3 is TGTGCCATCAGTGAGAACGGGCCCTCCTACAATGAGCAGTTCTTC.

This clonotype has just a few counts. The chain is built from TRBV7-9 and TRBJ1-1, with D perhaps TRBD1 (5 bases). The germline gives CDR1 SEHNR, CDR2 FQNEAQ (reference sequence). V was shortened by 10 bases and J by 6 bases, with 18 bases between the two germline ends. The CDR3 totals 13 residues. This chain's CDR3 is CATTTAGRAEAFF. CDR3 DNA: TGTGCCACCACAACGGCAGGGAGGGCTGAAGCTTTCTTT. The whole variable domain, remainder taken from reference TRBV7-9 and TRBJ1-1, is DTGVSQNPRHKITKRGQNVTFRCDPISEHNRLYWYRQTLGQGPEFLTYFQNEAQLEKSRLLSDRFSAERPKGSFSTLEIQRTEQGDSAMYLCATTTAGRAEAFFGQGTRLTVV.

The J gene is TRBJ2-1, the V gene TRBV4-1, with 12 bases that match TRBD2. The V segment lost 5 bases and the J segment 0 bases; nucleotides outside the gene matches: 17. The CDR3 contains 21 residues. The germline CDR1 and CDR2 sequences are MGHRA and YSYEKL. CDR3 loop: CASSKQSVGLAGWSSYNEQFF. The CDR3 nucleotides read TGCGCCAGCAGCAAACAATCCGTCGGACTAGCGGGGTGGAGCTCCTACAATGAGCAGTTCTTC.

The J gene is TRBJ1-2, the V gene TRBV3-1; perhaps TRBD1 as D (5 bases). Trimming left V 0 bases short and J 5 bases short, with 16 bases between. Germline CDR1 LGHDT, CDR2 YNNKEL (reference sequence). The CDR3 spans 16 residues. Here the CDR3 reads CASSQDRPGTFYGYTF. In nucleotides, the CDR3 is TGTGCCAGCAGCCAAGATCGGCCCGGGACCTTTTATGGCTACACCTTC.

The CDR3 DNA is TGCGCCAGCAGCTGGGGACCACCGAACACCGGGGAGCTGTTTTTT. It encodes CASSWGPPNTGELFF. J is TRBJ2-2 and V is TRBV5-1; either TRBD1 or TRBD2 may supply D (5 bases each). Trimming took off 3 bases at V and 0 bases at J, with 9 bases between the two ends. There are 15 residues in the CDR3. CDR1 and CDR2 (germline): SGHRS, YFSETQ.

The V gene is TRBV12-3 or TRBV12-4, the J gene TRBJ2-5, with D perhaps TRBD1 or TRBD2 (6 bases each). The V end lost 6 bases, the J end lost 3 bases, and 14 bases lay between the germline ends. The CDR3 consists of 14 residues. CDR3 loop: CASSSDGGKETQYF. CDR3 nucleotides: TGTGCCAGCAGCTCCGACGGGGGCAAAGAGACCCAGTACTTC.

J is TRBJ1-5 and V is TRBV6-2 or TRBV6-3; TRBD1 aligns across 9 bases. The CDR3 is made up of 13 amino acids. The V gene end was trimmed by 8 bases and the J gene end by 9 bases; junction bases not matched to a gene: 8. CDR1 and CDR2 (germline): MNHEY, SVGEGT. CDR3 in amino acids: CASSDRGDRPQHF. The CDR3 DNA is TGTGCCAGCTCCGACAGGGGGGATAGGCCCCAGCATTTT.

This chain uses TRBV4-3 with TRBJ2-5, with D tentatively TRBD1 (5 bases). The germline gives CDR1 LGHNA, CDR2 YSLEER. With 5 bases removed from V and 5 bases from J, the gap between germline ends came to 12 bases. The length of the CDR3 is 13 residues. The CDR3 nucleotides are TGCGCCAGCAGCGCCAGGGTACGGGAGACCCAGTACTTC. Amino acid sequence: CASSARVRETQYF.

This clonotype was counted only a few times. The rearrangement uses TRBV7-8 and TRBJ2-7, with 9 bases fitting TRBD1. This CDR3 is 17 amino acids long. After removal of 2 bases from V and 5 bases from J, the junction contained 13 bases not matched to a gene. From germline, CDR1 is SGHVS and CDR2 FQNEAQ. CDR3 DNA: TGTGCCAGCAGCTTAAGGGTGCTAAGGACAGGGGCCAACGAGCAGTACTTC. Protein: CASSLRVLRTGANEQYF. The complete variable domain, with remaining parts taken from reference TRBV7-8 and TRBJ2-7, reads GAGVSQSPRYKVAKRGQDVALRCDPISGHVSLFWYQQALGQGPEFLTYFQNEAQLDKSGLPSDRFFAERPEGSVSTLKIQRTQQEDSAVYLCASSLRVLRTGANEQYFGPGTRLTVT.

At least ten counts were recorded for this clonotype. The chain joins TRBV19 to TRBJ2-1, with 9 bases identical to TRBD2. CDR3 length: 15 residues. J gave up 4 bases and V 1 base, and 2 bases lay outside the gene matches. Germline assignment: CDR1 LNHDA and CDR2 SQIVND (reference sequence). CDR3 sequence reads: CASSIASGTYNEQFF. DNA of the CDR3: TGTGCCAGTAGTATAGCTAGCGGGACGTACAATGAGCAGTTCTTC.

The chain carries TRBV7-8 and TRBJ2-1, with D uncertain. Per germline, CDR1 SGHVS and CDR2 FQNEAQ. V was cut by 5 bases and J by 1 base, with 15 bases left in between. The CDR3 is made up of 16 amino acids. The CDR3 here is CASSDLWSGSYNEQFF. In DNA form, the CDR3 reads TGTGCCAGCAGCGACCTTTGGAGTGGGTCCTACAATGAGCAGTTCTTC. Supplemented by reference TRBV7-8 and TRBJ2-1, the full variable domain reads GAGVSQSPRYKVAKRGQDVALRCDPISGHVSLFWYQQALGQGPEFLTYFQNEAQLDKSGLPSDRFFAERPEGSVSTLKIQRTQQEDSAVYLCASSDLWSGSYNEQFFGPGTRLTVL.

The gene calls are TRBV20-1 and TRBJ2-2; 7 bases line up with TRBD1. Per germline, CDR1 DFQATT and CDR2 SNEGSKA (reference sequence). The J segment lost 5 bases and the V segment lost 1 base, leaving 4 bases of the junction unmatched. This CDR3 is 14 amino acids long. As DNA, the CDR3 is TGCAGTGCTAGAGGTCCGACAGGGACCGGGGAGCTGTTTTTT. This encodes CSARGPTGTGELFF.

This clonotype has only a few counts. This chain connects TRBV6-5 to TRBJ1-1; no clear D gene. V shed 2 bases and J shed 1 base, with 8 bases lying between them. The CDR3 contains 14 residues. CDR1 and CDR2 from the germline V gene are MNHEY and SVGAGI. The CDR3 nucleotides are TGTGCCAGCAGTTACACCCGGGGGAACACTGAAGCTTTCTTT. It translates to CASSYTRGNTEAFF.

This clonotype turned up a few times. V and J are TRBV7-8 and TRBJ1-2; possibly TRBD1 for D (5 bases). CDR1 SGHVS and CDR2 FQNEAQ come from the germline V gene. V was pared by 5 bases and J by 4 bases, with 11 bases between. The CDR3 extends over 13 amino acids. The DNA for the CDR3 is TGTGCCAGCAGCCGCAGGGCGGCCTATGGCTACACCTTC. It specifies CASSRRAAYGYTF.